What follows are 20 T cell receptor beta chains derived from one specimen sequenced in a study of T cells after yellow fever vaccination. TCRdb re-called the 5' RACE reads with MiXCR, one entry per CDR3 protein. The sample yields 500,000 to 550,000 distinct CDR3 sequences, around a fifth seen once. Specimen: PBMCs, collected less than 25 days after the first yellow fever vaccination. These receptors came from a man younger than 30 who received the YFV17D yellow fever vaccine.

The V call is TRBV4-2, the J call TRBJ2-3, with D uncertain. Trimming removed 0 bases from V and 0 bases from J, with 7 bases in between. Germline assignment: CDR1 LGHNA and CDR2 YNFKEQ. The CDR3 contains 15 residues. The DNA of the CDR3 is TGTGCCAGCAGCCAAGAGCTTTCTAGCACAGATACGCAGTATTTT. Protein sequence: CASSQELSSTDTQYF.

The chain couples TRBV13 to TRBJ1-2; TRBD1 agrees at 8 bases. J gave up 7 bases and V 0 bases, and 7 bases lay outside the gene matches. The CDR3 contains 15 residues. Germline V gives CDR1 PRHDT, CDR2 FYEKMQ (reference sequence). CDR3 sequence (DNA): TGTGCCAGCAGCTTAGGATTAGGACAGGGAGGTGGCTACACCTTC. This gives the protein CASSLGLGQGGGYTF.

This clonotype was seen many times. The chain carries TRBV12-3 or TRBV12-4 and TRBJ2-1; 10 bases line up with TRBD1. V was pared by 5 bases and J by 2 bases, with 6 bases of the junction left unmatched. The CDR3 is 16 residues long. CDR3 nucleotide sequence: TGTGCCAGCAGTCCAAACGGACAGGGGGCCTACAATGAGCAGTTCTTC. As protein: CASSPNGQGAYNEQFF.

This clonotype was seen only a few times. This chain joins TRBV30 and TRBJ2-1; D not certain. Trimming pared 3 bases from V and 2 bases from J, leaving 17 bases between. This CDR3 is 16 amino acids long. Germline V gene data show CDR1 as GTSNPN and CDR2 as SVGIG (reference sequence). The CDR3 nucleotides are TGTGCCTGGAGCGAGAAAAAAGGGTTCCCCTACAATGAGCAGTTCTTC. It translates to CAWSEKKGFPYNEQFF.

The chain couples TRBV19 to TRBJ2-1; D might be TRBD2 (6 bases). V shed 3 bases and J shed 7 bases, with 16 bases lying between them. This CDR3 contains 15 residues. Germline CDR1 is LNHDA and CDR2 is SQIVND (reference sequence). CDR3 loop: CASSMGGFRENEQFF. The CDR3 DNA follows: TGTGCCAGTAGTATGGGGGGATTCCGGGAAAATGAGCAGTTCTTC.

V is TRBV29-1 and J is TRBJ2-3; D call uncertain. The CDR3 covers 16 residues. V was pared by 6 bases and J by 0 bases, with 19 bases between. Germline CDR1 and CDR2: SQVTM and ANQGSEA. The CDR3 sequence: CSVRPVVVSSTDTQYF. CDR3 sequence (DNA): TGCAGCGTCCGACCCGTGGTGGTATCTAGCACAGATACGCAGTATTTT.

The chain recombines TRBV18 with TRBJ1-6, with TRBD1 matching 8 bases. There are 15 residues in the CDR3. CDR1 KGHSH and CDR2 LQKENI come from the germline V gene. V shed 5 bases, J shed 7 bases, and the junction held 7 bases outside the gene matches. CDR3: CASSVQGQANSPLHF. The CDR3, as DNA: TGTGCCAGCTCAGTACAGGGACAGGCCAATTCACCCCTCCACTTT.

The chain links TRBV20-1 to TRBJ2-1; D is undetermined. The CDR3 covers 12 residues. Germline values: CDR1 DFQATT, CDR2 SNEGSKA (reference sequence). Trimming took off 3 bases at V and 6 bases at J, with 9 bases between the two ends. CDR3 amino acids: CSASHVANEQFF. CDR3 in DNA: TGCAGTGCTAGCCATGTTGCCAATGAGCAGTTCTTC.

This clonotype showed up just a few times. The V call is TRBV9, the J call TRBJ2-1; D not resolved. With 0 bases removed from V and 6 bases from J, the gap between germline ends came to 7 bases. The germline V gene has CDR1 SGDLS and CDR2 YYNGEE. This CDR3 spans 13 amino acids. The CDR3 loop reads CASSVEDFNEQFF. CDR3 sequence (DNA): TGTGCCAGCAGCGTAGAAGATTTCAATGAGCAGTTCTTC.

This rearrangement joins TRBV7-9 to TRBJ2-7; no definite D call. CDR3 length equals 13 residues. V shed 5 bases and J shed 3 bases, with 11 bases lying between them. The germline V gene encodes CDR1 SEHNR and CDR2 FQNEAQ (reference sequence). The CDR3 DNA follows: TGTGCCAGCAGCCCTATAGGAGACTACGAGCAGTACTTC. This gives the protein CASSPIGDYEQYF. The whole variable domain, filled in from reference TRBV7-9 and TRBJ2-7, reads DTGVSQNPRHKITKRGQNVTFRCDPISEHNRLYWYRQTLGQGPEFLTYFQNEAQLEKSRLLSDRFSAERPKGSFSTLEIQRTEQGDSAMYLCASSPIGDYEQYFGPGTRLTVT.

In its sample, this clonotype was seen once. This sequence joins TRBV9 and TRBJ2-5; possible D gene TRBD2, 6 bases. The germline gives CDR1 SGDLS, CDR2 YYNGEE. The CDR3 sequence is 13 residues long. Trimming removed 3 bases at V and 5 bases at J, with 11 bases between. Written as DNA, the CDR3 is TGTGCCAGCAGCGCCCCTGGGAGGGAGACCCAGTACTTC. Encoded protein: CASSAPGRETQYF.

The chain uses TRBV5-1 and TRBJ2-1; D tentatively fits TRBD1 or TRBD2 (5 bases each). V was shortened by 3 bases and J by 9 bases, with 13 bases between the two germline ends. Germline CDR1 and CDR2: SGHRS and YFSETQ. The CDR3 is made up of 13 amino acids. DNA of the CDR3: TGCGCCAGCAGCTCCGCCTGGGGGAGTGAGCAGTTCTTC. As protein: CASSSAWGSEQFF.

In nucleotides, the CDR3 is TGTGCCAGCAGCTTAAACAGGGCGCAAAAAAACATTCAGTACTTC. Translating gives CASSLNRAQKNIQYF. The chain uses TRBV7-8 and TRBJ2-4; D may be TRBD1 (6 bases). The CDR3 is 15 residues long. CDR1 and CDR2 (germline): SGHVS, FQNEAQ. V lost 2 bases and J 4 bases, leaving 12 bases between the germline ends.

The sample holds a few counts of this clonotype. The chain combines TRBV7-9 with TRBJ2-2; 10 positions match TRBD2. The trim removed 5 bases at V and 3 bases at J, leaving 6 bases unmatched. CDR3 length: 16 residues. From germline, CDR1 is SEHNR and CDR2 FQNEAQ (reference sequence). The CDR3 loop reads CASSITSGAHTGELFF. DNA of the CDR3: TGTGCCAGCAGCATTACTAGCGGGGCACACACCGGGGAGCTGTTTTTT. Combining the CDR3 with reference TRBV7-9 and TRBJ2-2 gives the whole variable domain DTGVSQNPRHKITKRGQNVTFRCDPISEHNRLYWYRQTLGQGPEFLTYFQNEAQLEKSRLLSDRFSAERPKGSFSTLEIQRTEQGDSAMYLCASSITSGAHTGELFFGEGSRLTVL.

This clonotype was counted between two and nine times. The chain combines TRBV7-9 with TRBJ1-1; D remains unclear. The CDR3 runs to 15 residues. V dropped 7 bases and J dropped 0 bases, with 15 bases sitting between them. Looked up from germline, CDR1 is SEHNR and CDR2 is FQNEAQ (reference sequence). CDR3 in amino acids: CASTLFQRMNTEAFF. The CDR3, as DNA: TGTGCCAGCACCCTCTTTCAGAGAATGAACACTGAAGCTTTCTTT. Based on the CDR3 plus reference TRBV7-9 and TRBJ1-1, the full variable domain is DTGVSQNPRHKITKRGQNVTFRCDPISEHNRLYWYRQTLGQGPEFLTYFQNEAQLEKSRLLSDRFSAERPKGSFSTLEIQRTEQGDSAMYLCASTLFQRMNTEAFFGQGTRLTVV.

In its sample, this clonotype was seen a few times. The chain has TRBV6-1 and TRBJ2-5; TRBD2 agrees at 11 bases. The CDR3 has 15 amino acids. The germline CDR1 and CDR2 sequences are MNHNS and SASEGT. Trimming at V came to 6 bases and at J to 4 bases, leaving 7 bases not matched to a gene. CDR3 DNA: TGTGCCAGCAGGGACCTAGCGGGGGGCCCAGAGACCCAGTACTTC. Translation gives CASRDLAGGPETQYF.

The chain employs TRBV19 and TRBJ2-2; no clear D gene. The germline V and J ends were trimmed by 2 bases and 4 bases, with 8 bases remaining between them. This CDR3 contains 14 residues. CDR1 is LNHDA and CDR2 is SQIVND in the germline V gene (reference sequence). The CDR3 DNA reads as TGTGCCAGTAGTATACCCTTTCGCACCGGGGAGCTGTTTTTT. Translation: CASSIPFRTGELFF.

The table lists this clonotype with a count of one. The V gene is TRBV7-2, the J gene TRBJ1-6, with D unresolved. CDR3 length: 15 amino acids. The V end lost 1 base, the J end lost 10 bases, and 14 bases lay between the germline ends. Germline V gives CDR1 SGHTA, CDR2 FQGNSA. CDR3 bases: TGTGCCAGCAGCTTAGGCGTTTTGCGGGGATCACCCCTCCACTTT. Protein: CASSLGVLRGSPLHF.

The chain combines TRBV19 with TRBJ2-1; maybe TRBD1 (6 bases). CDR3 length: 14 amino acids. From germline, CDR1 is LNHDA and CDR2 SQIVND (reference sequence). V shed 10 bases and J shed 6 bases, with 19 bases lying between them. CDR3 amino acids: CATLSPGGFNEQFF. The CDR3 DNA reads TGTGCCACCCTTAGCCCTGGGGGCTTCAATGAGCAGTTCTTC.

Only a few counts were recorded for this clonotype. This chain uses TRBV18 with TRBJ2-3; 9 nucleotides match TRBD1. From germline, CDR1 is KGHSH and CDR2 LQKENI. The ends lost 2 bases at V and 6 bases at J; junction bases unmatched: 6. The CDR3 has 15 amino acids. CDR3 protein: CASSPATGGWDTQYF. In nucleotides, the CDR3 is TGTGCCAGCTCACCAGCAACAGGGGGCTGGGATACGCAGTATTTT.